The T cell receptor (beta chain) described here comes from a study of blood T cells in healthy people across ages. Overall study findings and caveats: Per million T cells, the diversity of TCR beta decreased roughly linearly as age advanced.

The ends lost 5 bases at V and 3 bases at J; junction bases unmatched: 7. The length of the CDR3 is 14 residues. The authors ran a second PCR of 7 to 11 cycles using a sample-barcoded 5' primer and a J-beta primer mix. Every sample gave at least 3 million paired-end reads containing CDR3. TCRdb itself ran the 5' RACE reads through MiXCR, one entry per CDR3 protein. Found here are 710,000 or so distinct CDR3 sequences, about 30% of them singletons; the top ten hold roughly 14%. This clonotype was seen only a few times. Its antigen is still unknown. The donors, aged about 6 to 90, were healthy Caucasians from Russia. The authors extracted at least 6 micrograms of total RNA per sample.

The sequenced material came from blood. The TCR originated in a woman older than 75 in good health. V usage is TRBV12-3 or TRBV12-4 and J usage is TRBJ2-7, with 7 bases identical to TRBD1. CDR3 loop: CASSRRQGDYEQYF. The CDR3 DNA follows: TGTGCCAGCAGTCGCCGACAGGGAGACTACGAGCAGTACTTC.